This T cell receptor beta chain was profiled in a study of siplizumab effects on memory and regulatory T cells. Regarding the study as a whole: Roughly 80-97% of proliferating CD4+ or CD8+ clones lacked an assignable naive or memory phenotype. Sequences below about 10^-5 frequency were poorly captured, and few alloreactive clones mapped to unstimulated subsets.

Approximately 93,000 TCR templates per sample were assayed. Libraries were prepared by immunoSEQ multiplex PCR; TCRdb keeps only in-frame clonotypes and omits some of them. The sample lists approximately 100,000 clones; 90% to 95% were seen once. Trimming removed 5 bases from V and 3 bases from J, with 11 bases in between. The CDR3 spans 14 residues. The V gene's germline CDR1 is WNHNN and CDR2 SYGVQD (reference sequence). Comments on this clone: The antigen remains undetermined.

The specimen sequenced was non-Treg CD4+ T cells sorted from blood. V and J are TRBV10-1 and TRBJ1-5; D unresolved. This receptor was obtained from a human donor in good health. The CDR3 loop reads CASSIPKTNQPQHF. DNA for the CDR3: TGCGCCAGCAGTATTCCCAAAACCAATCAGCCCCAGCATTTT.